These 20 T cell receptor beta chains share one sample of origin, sequenced in a study of STAT5B mutations in CD4+ large granular lymphocyte leukemia. Some clones are missing from TCRdb's copy, which holds only in-frame ones; the method was immunoSEQ multiplex PCR. Of 20,000 to 25,000 clones in the sample, about 80% were seen once. The sample was CD4+ T cells from blood buffy coats. These receptor sequences come from a human donor in good health.

The V call is TRBV5-4, the J call TRBJ2-2, with 10 bases fitting TRBD2. CDR3 size: 16 residues. The germline gives CDR1 SGHNT, CDR2 YYREEE (reference sequence). After removal of 4 bases from V and 4 bases from J, the junction contained 7 bases not matched to a gene. CDR3 DNA sequence: TGTGCCAGCAGCCTGGGGGTAGCGGGAGGCACCGGGGAGCTGTTTTTT. Amino acid sequence: CASSLGVAGGTGELFF.

This clone showed up just once. V gene TRBV15 combines with J gene TRBJ2-2; the match to TRBD2 covers 11 bases. Looked up from germline, CDR1 is LNHNV and CDR2 is YYDKDF (reference sequence). This CDR3 has 18 amino acids. The V segment lost 0 bases and the J segment 0 bases; nucleotides outside the gene matches: 3. The CDR3 spells CATSREGLAAANTGELFF. For the CDR3, the DNA is TGTGCCACCAGCAGAGAGGGACTAGCGGCCGCGAACACCGGGGAGCTGTTTTTT.

The V call is TRBV2, the J call TRBJ1-1; possible D gene TRBD1, 6 bases. Germline CDR1 SNHLY, CDR2 FYNNEI. There are 12 residues in the CDR3. Trimming took 6 bases from V and 8 from J, leaving 13 bases between them. CDR3 nucleotides: TGTGCCAGCAGCGCAGGGGTAGCGGAAGCTTTCTTT. It is translated as CASSAGVAEAFF.

This clone was detected a few times. The chain combines TRBV10-3 with TRBJ1-1; D remains ambiguous. Deletions cut 2 bases from V and 6 bases from J, with 13 bases between. The CDR3 contains 14 residues. Per the germline V gene, CDR1 is ENHRY and CDR2 is SYGVKD. The CDR3 coding sequence is TGTGCCATCAGTGAGAAGGGTGGTCTCGCTGAAGCTTTCTTT. It is translated as CAISEKGGLAEAFF.

V gene TRBV5-4 combines with J gene TRBJ2-5; 10 nucleotides line up with TRBD2. V shed 3 bases and J 1 base; nucleotides not matched to a gene: 3. Germline CDR1 and CDR2: SGHNT and YYREEE (reference sequence). The length of the CDR3 is 15 residues. The CDR3 is CASSSAGGIQETQYF. DNA of the CDR3: TGTGCCAGCAGCTCAGCGGGAGGGATCCAAGAGACCCAGTACTTC. Looking up the rest from reference TRBV5-4 and TRBJ2-5 gives the full variable domain: ETGVTQSPTHLIKTRGQQVTLRCSSQSGHNTVSWYQQALGQGPQFIFQYYREEENGRGNFPPRFSGLQFPNYSSELNVNALELDDSALYLCASSSAGGIQETQYFGPGTRLLVL.

This clone was counted once. The chain employs TRBV6-5 and TRBJ2-2; D tentatively reads TRBD1 or TRBD2 (5 bases each). The germline V and J ends were trimmed by 0 bases and 11 bases, with 16 bases remaining between them. Germline V lookup: CDR1 MNHEY, CDR2 SVGAGI. The CDR3 loop spans 15 amino acids. Written as DNA, the CDR3 is TGTGCCAGCAGTTACTCGGGGACGGCCGAATTAGAGCTGTTTTTT. This codes for CASSYSGTAELELFF.

Only one count was recorded for this clone. The chain links TRBV28 to TRBJ1-6, with TRBD1 identical over 8 bases. CDR1 is MDHEN, CDR2 SYDVKM, per germline. Germline trimming cut 5 bases from V and 8 bases from J; bases unmatched to any gene: 5. The CDR3 loop spans 14 amino acids. The CDR3 loop reads CASSGRDRYSPLHF. The CDR3 DNA reads TGTGCCAGCAGTGGGAGGGACAGGTATTCACCCCTCCACTTT.

This clone appeared a few times. The chain employs TRBV4-1 and TRBJ1-5; 9 nucleotides match TRBD1. The CDR3 runs to 16 residues. CDR1 is MGHRA and CDR2 is YSYEKL in the germline V gene. J was trimmed by 3 bases and V by 2 bases; bases with no gene match: 5. The CDR3 here is CASSQPGQGSNQPQHF. CDR3 nucleotides: TGCGCCAGCAGCCAACCGGGACAGGGATCCAATCAGCCCCAGCATTTT.

This clone was detected only once. The chain is built from TRBV5-1 and TRBJ2-1; D gene ambiguous. V was clipped by 5 bases and J by 7 bases, with 16 bases between them. The germline V gene encodes CDR1 SGHRS and CDR2 YFSETQ. The CDR3 has 14 residues. The CDR3 protein is CASRPGISRNEQFF. The DNA for the CDR3 is TGCGCCAGCAGACCCGGCATTTCTAGGAATGAGCAGTTCTTC.

This clone came up a few times. This rearrangement joins TRBV9 to TRBJ1-1; tentative D call: TRBD1 (5 bases). The V end was cut by 6 bases, the J end by 2 bases, with 8 bases between. This CDR3 region has 12 residues. Germline values: CDR1 SGDLS, CDR2 YYNGEE. The CDR3 protein is CASKGDNTEAFF. Here the CDR3 DNA reads TGTGCCAGCAAAGGGGACAACACTGAAGCTTTCTTT.

V gene TRBV5-6 combines with J gene TRBJ2-7; D may be TRBD1 (6 bases). The V gene's germline CDR1 is SGHDT and CDR2 YYEEEE. CDR3 length: 14 residues. Trimming cost V 4 bases and J 10 bases, with 21 bases left between them. CDR3 bases: TGTGCCAGCAGCCCGGTGGTGTCAGGGGCGTATCAGTACTTC. Translating gives CASSPVVSGAYQYF.

The rearrangement joins TRBV6-5 to TRBJ1-1, with 7 nucleotides matching TRBD1. The CDR3 is made up of 15 amino acids. Germline V gene sequence: CDR1 MNHEY, CDR2 SVGAGI. The V gene end was trimmed by 5 bases and the J gene end by 4 bases; junction bases not matched to a gene: 10. This CDR3 reads CASSKEGTEGTEAFF. The CDR3 nucleotides are TGTGCCAGCAGTAAAGAAGGGACAGAGGGCACTGAAGCTTTCTTT.

This chain connects TRBV11-3 to TRBJ2-2; TRBD2 matches at 9 bases. Looked up from germline, CDR1 is SGHNT and CDR2 is YENEEA. Trimming at V came to 0 bases and at J to 5 bases, leaving 16 bases not matched to a gene. The CDR3 has 20 residues. The CDR3 loop reads CASSLDRWLAGASGTGELFF. CDR3 coding DNA: TGTGCCAGCAGCTTAGATCGGTGGTTAGCGGGAGCTTCGGGAACCGGGGAGCTGTTTTTT.

The rearrangement joins TRBV9 to TRBJ2-7; D might be TRBD2 (6 bases). This CDR3 is 14 amino acids long. Germline lookup yields CDR1 SGDLS and CDR2 YYNGEE. V lost 3 bases, J lost 3 bases, and 13 bases lay in between. The DNA for the CDR3 is TGTGCCAGCAGCGCCTCTAGCGCAAGCTACGAGCAGTACTTC. It codes for CASSASSASYEQYF. Combining the CDR3 with reference TRBV9 and TRBJ2-7 gives the whole variable domain DSGVTQTPKHLITATGQRVTLRCSPRSGDLSVYWYQQSLDQGLQFLIQYYNGEERAKGNILERFSAQQFPDLHSELNLSSLELGDSALYFCASSASSASYEQYFGPGTRLTVT.

V is TRBV18 and J is TRBJ2-1; no clear D. Trimming took 6 bases from V and 9 from J, leaving 12 bases between them. The germline CDR1 and CDR2 sequences are KGHSH and LQKENI. The CDR3 is 12 amino acids. Here the CDR3 DNA reads TGTGCCAGCTCGCCAAGTATCGGTGAGCAGTTCTTC. It yields the protein CASSPSIGEQFF. Drawing the rest from reference TRBV18 and TRBJ2-1, the complete variable domain is NAGVMQNPRHLVRRRGQEARLRCSPMKGHSHVYWYRQLPEEGLKFMVYLQKENIIDESGMPKERFSAEFPKEGPSILRIQQVVRGDSAAYFCASSPSIGEQFFGPGTRLTVL.

This clone showed up just a few times. This chain uses TRBV20-1 with TRBJ2-5, with TRBD1 matching 7 bases. Germline V gives CDR1 DFQATT, CDR2 SNEGSKA (reference sequence). The CDR3 sequence is 11 residues long. Germline trimming cut 6 bases from V and 4 bases from J; bases unmatched to any gene: 2. CDR3 sequence reads: CSARQGETQYF. The CDR3, as DNA: TGCAGTGCCCGACAGGGAGAGACCCAGTACTTC.

This clone was seen a single time. The gene calls are TRBV10-2 and TRBJ1-4; 7 nucleotides match TRBD1. Germline-derived CDR1 and CDR2 are WSHSY and SAAADI. The CDR3 is 15 residues long. With 0 bases clipped from V and 7 bases from J, the junction kept 5 bases outside the gene matches. The CDR3 protein is CASSESAGQSEKLFF. The CDR3 DNA follows: TGCGCCAGCAGTGAGTCGGCGGGACAGTCTGAAAAACTGTTTTTT.

The V call is TRBV19, the J call TRBJ1-5; D not certain. This CDR3 comprises 13 residues. Germline V lookup: CDR1 LNHDA, CDR2 SQIVND (reference sequence). Trimming cost V 2 bases and J 4 bases, with 6 bases left between them. CDR3 residues: CASSIMENQPQHF. The CDR3 DNA follows: TGTGCCAGTAGTATAATGGAAAATCAGCCCCAGCATTTT.

The CDR3 is CSASDGYEQYF. The CDR3 bases are TGCAGTGCTTCGGACGGATACGAGCAGTACTTC. J is TRBJ2-7 and V is TRBV20-1; D not resolved. Trimming removed 5 bases from V and 4 bases from J, with 9 bases in between. The CDR3 extends over 11 amino acids. Germline-derived CDR1 and CDR2 are DFQATT and SNEGSKA (reference sequence).

This chain uses TRBV5-4 with TRBJ2-7; TRBD2 agrees at 8 bases. Looked up from germline, CDR1 is SGHNT and CDR2 is YYREEE (reference sequence). Trimming at V came to 1 base and at J to 5 bases, leaving 11 bases not matched to a gene. The CDR3 is 16 residues long. CDR3 nucleotides: TGTGCCAGCAGCTTGTTCCCCAGCGGGAGCAGCGACGAGCAGTACTTC. Translation gives CASSLFPSGSSDEQYF.